The present TCR beta chain was sequenced within a study of T cells in Graves' hyperthyroidism and ophthalmopathy. Germline assignment: CDR1 LGHNA and CDR2 YSLEER. V dropped 4 bases and J dropped 1; count of bases not matched to a gene: 8. This CDR3 has 16 residues. RNA transcripts provided the source from which TCR beta CDR3 regions were amplified. TCR CDR3 regions were first amplified by RT-PCR with HTBI primers. TCRdb reprocessed the multiplex PCR reads via MiXCR and lists one record per CDR3 protein. The table includes 560,000 or so distinct CDR3 sequences, around 45% detected once. Findings of the study overall: Most thyroid-expanded clonotypes above 0.001 were also found in blood.

This clonotype has ten or more counts. Its antigen is undetermined. The TCR comes from a woman aged 18-29 years with Graves' hyperthyroidism. The sequenced sample was peripheral blood or thyroid tissue (not recorded which). The genes are TRBV4-3 and TRBJ1-1, with TRBD1 matching over 8 bases. The CDR3 here is CASSRPTGTGNTEAFF. The CDR3, as DNA: TGCGCCAGCAGCCGACCCACCGGGACAGGGAACACTGAAGCTTTCTTT.